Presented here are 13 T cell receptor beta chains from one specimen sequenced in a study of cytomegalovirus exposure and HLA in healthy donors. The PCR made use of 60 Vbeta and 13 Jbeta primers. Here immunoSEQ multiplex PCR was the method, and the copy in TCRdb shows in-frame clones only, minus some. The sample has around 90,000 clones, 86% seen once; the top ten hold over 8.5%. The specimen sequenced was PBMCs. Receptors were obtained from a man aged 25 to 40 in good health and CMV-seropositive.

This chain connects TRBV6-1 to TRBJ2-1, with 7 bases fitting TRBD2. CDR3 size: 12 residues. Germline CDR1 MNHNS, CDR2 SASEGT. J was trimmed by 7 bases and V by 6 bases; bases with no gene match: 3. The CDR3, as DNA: TGTGCCAGCAGACCGGGGGGTAATGAGCAGTTCTTC. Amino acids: CASRPGGNEQFF.

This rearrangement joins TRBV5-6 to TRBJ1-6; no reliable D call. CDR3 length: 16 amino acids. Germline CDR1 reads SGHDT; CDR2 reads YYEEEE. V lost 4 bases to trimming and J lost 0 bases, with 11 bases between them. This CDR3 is CASSRLVSSYNSPLHF. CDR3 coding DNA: TGTGCCAGCAGCCGCTTGGTGAGCTCCTATAATTCACCCCTCCACTTT.

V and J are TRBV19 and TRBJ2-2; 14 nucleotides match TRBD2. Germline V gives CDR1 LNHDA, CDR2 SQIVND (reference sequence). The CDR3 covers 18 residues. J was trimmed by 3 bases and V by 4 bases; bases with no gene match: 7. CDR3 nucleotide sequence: TGTGCCAGTAGTACTGGGACTAGCGGGAGTCGGGACACCGGGGAGCTGTTTTTT. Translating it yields CASSTGTSGSRDTGELFF.

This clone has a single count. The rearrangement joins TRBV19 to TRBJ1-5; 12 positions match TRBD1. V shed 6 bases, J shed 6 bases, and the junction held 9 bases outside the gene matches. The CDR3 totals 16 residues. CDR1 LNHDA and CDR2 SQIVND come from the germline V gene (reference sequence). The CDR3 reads CASRDPGQGAGQPQHF. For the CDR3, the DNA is TGTGCCAGTAGAGATCCGGGACAGGGGGCAGGTCAGCCCCAGCATTTT.

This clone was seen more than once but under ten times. CDR3 protein: CASSPLLEHEQFF. For the CDR3, the DNA is TGTGCCAGCAGTCCCCTGCTGGAGCATGAGCAGTTCTTC. This sequence joins TRBV27 and TRBJ2-1, with D unresolved. In germline, CDR1 is MNHEY, CDR2 SMNVEV (reference sequence). This CDR3 is 13 amino acids long. With 5 bases removed from V and 8 bases from J, the gap between germline ends came to 13 bases.

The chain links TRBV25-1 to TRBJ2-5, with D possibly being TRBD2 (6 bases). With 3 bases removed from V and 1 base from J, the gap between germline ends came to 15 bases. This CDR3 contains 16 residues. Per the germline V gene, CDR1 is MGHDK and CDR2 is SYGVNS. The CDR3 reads CASSDLWEVPQETQYF. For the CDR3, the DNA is TGTGCCAGCAGTGACTTGTGGGAGGTTCCCCAAGAGACCCAGTACTTC.

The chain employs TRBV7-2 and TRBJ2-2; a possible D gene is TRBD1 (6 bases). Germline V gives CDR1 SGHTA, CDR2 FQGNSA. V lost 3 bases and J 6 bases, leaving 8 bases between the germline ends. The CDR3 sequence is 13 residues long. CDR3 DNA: TGTGCCAGCAGCTTGGCAGGGGCCGGGGAGCTGTTTTTT. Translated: CASSLAGAGELFF.

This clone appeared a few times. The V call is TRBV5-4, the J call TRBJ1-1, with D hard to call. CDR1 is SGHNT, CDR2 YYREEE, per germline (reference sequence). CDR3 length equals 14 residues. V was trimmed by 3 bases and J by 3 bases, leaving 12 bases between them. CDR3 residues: CASSSGTTYTEAFF. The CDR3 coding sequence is TGTGCCAGCAGCTCGGGAACGACCTACACTGAAGCTTTCTTT.

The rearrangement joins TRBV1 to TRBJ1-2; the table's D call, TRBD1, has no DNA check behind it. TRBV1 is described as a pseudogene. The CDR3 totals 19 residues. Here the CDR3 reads CTSSPWVDLPGGCNYGYTF. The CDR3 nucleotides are TGCACCAGCAGCCCATGGGTTGACCTACCAGGGGGTTGTAACTATGGCTACACCTTC.

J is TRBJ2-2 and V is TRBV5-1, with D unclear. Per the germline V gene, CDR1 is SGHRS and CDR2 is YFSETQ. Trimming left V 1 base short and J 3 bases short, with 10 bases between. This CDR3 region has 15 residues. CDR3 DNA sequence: TGCGCCAGCAGCTTGTTTGATACAGACACCGGGGAGCTGTTTTTT. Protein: CASSLFDTDTGELFF.

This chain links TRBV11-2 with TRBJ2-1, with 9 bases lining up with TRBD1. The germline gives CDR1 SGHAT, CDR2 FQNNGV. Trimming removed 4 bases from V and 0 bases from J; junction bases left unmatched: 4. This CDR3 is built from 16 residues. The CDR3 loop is CASSSDRGNSYNEQFF. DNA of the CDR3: TGTGCCAGCAGCTCGGACAGGGGCAACTCCTACAATGAGCAGTTCTTC.

The CDR3 DNA sequence: TGTGCCAGTAGTACCTACGGGCTAGCGGGAGGATACAATGAGCAGTTCTTC. Amino acid sequence: CASSTYGLAGGYNEQFF. This chain links TRBV19 with TRBJ2-1, with TRBD2 matching 11 bases. The CDR3 spans 17 residues. The germline CDR1 and CDR2 sequences are LNHDA and SQIVND (reference sequence). With 4 bases clipped from V and 4 bases from J, the junction kept 9 bases outside the gene matches.

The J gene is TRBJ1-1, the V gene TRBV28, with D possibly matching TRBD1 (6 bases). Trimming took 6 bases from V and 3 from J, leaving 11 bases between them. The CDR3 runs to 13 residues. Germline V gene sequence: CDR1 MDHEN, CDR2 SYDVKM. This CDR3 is CASREQGYTEAFF. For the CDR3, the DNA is TGTGCCAGCAGGGAACAGGGTTACACTGAAGCTTTCTTT.